This T cell receptor beta chain was found in a study of T-cell memory formation after mild COVID-19. The CDR3 covers 16 residues. V was shortened by 4 bases and J by 6 bases, with 19 bases between the two germline ends. Germline V lookup: CDR1 LGHDT, CDR2 YNNKEL (reference sequence). TCRdb re-called the 5' RACE reads through MiXCR, storing one row per CDR3 protein. The sample has 550,000 to 650,000 distinct CDR3 sequences, 17% seen once. This clonotype was sampled from an adult woman who had mild COVID-19 (a few samples of this study predate the infection). Cell type and time point are not known. Sequencing was performed on PBMCs or a T cell subset sorted from them (not recorded which). The chain links TRBV3-1 to TRBJ1-5, with D perhaps matching TRBD1 (5 bases). CDR3: CASSPFGAVGAQPQHF. The CDR3 region has the DNA TGTGCCAGCAGCCCCTTCGGGGCAGTCGGGGCTCAGCCCCAGCATTTT. Supplemented by reference TRBV3-1 and TRBJ1-5, the full variable domain reads DTAVSQTPKYLVTQMGNDKSIKCEQNLGHDTMYWYKQDSKKFLKIMFSYNNKELIINETVPNRFSPKSPDKAHLNLHINSLELGDSAVYFCASSPFGAVGAQPQHFGDGTRLSIL.